This T cell receptor (beta chain) was retrieved from a study of regulatory T cells in long-lasting Graves disease. Regarding time point: newly diagnosed GD, antithyroid drugs for less than 3 months. Following extraction of RNA from PBMCs, that RNA was used to make the TCR library. The ends were cut back, 4 bases at V and 5 bases at J, with 15 bases in the middle. Per germline, CDR1 SNHLY and CDR2 FYNNEI. CDR3 length equals 15 residues. According to the study, TCR beta libraries were built with iRepertoire HTBI primers and CDR3-region Arm-PCR. One entry per CDR3 protein results from TCRdb running MiXCR on the multiplex PCR reads. Of some 400,000 distinct CDR3 sequences detected, 14% to 15% appear once; the ten largest clones hold approximately 15%. Whole-study results and caveats: Gene preferences differed: TRBV28, TRBJ1-2, TRBJ2-5 in persistent cases.

In this sample, this clonotype turned up many times. Its antigen remains unidentified. These data were likewise used in another study, on T cells in Graves' hyperthyroidism and ophthalmopathy. From that paper: Patients counted as stable if ophthalmopathy did not develop within 18 months.

The clonotype originates from a woman in her twenties or thirties with Graves disease. The specimen was peripheral blood mononuclear cells (PBMCs), collected at new diagnosis, from a patient treated with antithyroid drugs. The chain employs TRBV2 and TRBJ1-5; TRBD1 might be the D (5 bases). As DNA, the CDR3 is TGTGCCAGCAGTGGGGGGGACTTAAGATATCAGCCCCAGCATTTT. Its protein product is CASSGGDLRYQPQHF.